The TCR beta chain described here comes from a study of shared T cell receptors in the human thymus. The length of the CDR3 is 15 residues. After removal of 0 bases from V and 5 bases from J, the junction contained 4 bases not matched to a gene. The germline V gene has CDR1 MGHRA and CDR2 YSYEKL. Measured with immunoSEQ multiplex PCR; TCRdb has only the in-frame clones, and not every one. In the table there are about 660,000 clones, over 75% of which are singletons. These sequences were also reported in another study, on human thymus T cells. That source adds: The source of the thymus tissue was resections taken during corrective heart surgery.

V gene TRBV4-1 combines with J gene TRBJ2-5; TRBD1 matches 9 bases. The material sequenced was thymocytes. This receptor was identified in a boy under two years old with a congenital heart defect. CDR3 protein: CASSQEDRGWETQYF. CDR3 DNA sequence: TGCGCCAGCAGCCAAGAGGACAGGGGATGGGAGACCCAGTACTTC.